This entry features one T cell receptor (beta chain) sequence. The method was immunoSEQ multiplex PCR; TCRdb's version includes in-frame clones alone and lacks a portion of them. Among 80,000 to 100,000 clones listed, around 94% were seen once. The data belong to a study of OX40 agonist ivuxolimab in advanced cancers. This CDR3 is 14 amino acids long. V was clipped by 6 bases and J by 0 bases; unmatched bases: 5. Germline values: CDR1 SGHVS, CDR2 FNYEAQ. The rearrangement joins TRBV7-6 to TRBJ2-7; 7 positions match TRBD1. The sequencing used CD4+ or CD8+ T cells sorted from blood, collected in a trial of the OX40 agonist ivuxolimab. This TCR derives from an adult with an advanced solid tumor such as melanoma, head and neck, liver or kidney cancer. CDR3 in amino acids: CASSPGTVSYEQYF. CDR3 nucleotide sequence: TGTGCCAGCAGTCCAGGGACAGTCTCCTACGAGCAGTACTTC.